This TCR beta chain came from a study of T cells in Graves' hyperthyroidism and ophthalmopathy. Study context: Prior to any treatment, at the point of initial diagnosis, peripheral blood was collected.

Germline-derived CDR1 and CDR2 are SGHKS and YYEKEE (reference sequence). The CDR3 extends over 15 amino acids. V was pared by 4 bases and J by 2 bases, with 5 bases of the junction left unmatched. The sample holds many counts of this clonotype. TCR beta CDR3 regions were amplified from RNA. In the first-round RT-PCR of the TCR CDR3, the HTBI primer set was used. In TCRdb, the multiplex PCR reads were re-called with MiXCR into one record per CDR3 protein. The data hold more than 500,000 distinct CDR3 sequences, with 15% to 20% observed a single time. The chain carries TRBV5-5 and TRBJ2-1; 8 bases agree with TRBD2. The clonotype originates from a woman aged 30 to 39 with Graves' hyperthyroidism. The source material was blood. The CDR3 DNA reads TGTGCCAGCAGCCTAATAGCGGGAACCTACAATGAGCAGTTCTTC. The encoded protein is CASSLIAGTYNEQFF.